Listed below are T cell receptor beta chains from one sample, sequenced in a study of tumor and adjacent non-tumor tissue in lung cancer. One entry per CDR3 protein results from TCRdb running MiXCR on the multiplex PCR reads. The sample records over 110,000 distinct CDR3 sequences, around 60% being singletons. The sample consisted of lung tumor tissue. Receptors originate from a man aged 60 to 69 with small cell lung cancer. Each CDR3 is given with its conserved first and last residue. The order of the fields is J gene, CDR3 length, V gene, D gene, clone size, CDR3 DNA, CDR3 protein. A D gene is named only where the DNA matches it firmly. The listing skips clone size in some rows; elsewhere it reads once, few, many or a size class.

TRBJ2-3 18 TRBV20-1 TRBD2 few TGCAGTGCCCTCCGCGCGAGCGGGAGGGCCCTCGGCACAGATACGCAGTATTTT CSALRASGRALGTDTQYF
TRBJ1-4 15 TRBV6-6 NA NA TGTGCCATCAGTTACTCGAACAGGGTTAATGAAAAACTGTTTTTT CAISYSNRVNEKLFF
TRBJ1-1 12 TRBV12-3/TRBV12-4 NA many TGTGCCAGCAGTTTGGTCGGGGGGAGAGCTTTCTTT CASSLVGGRAFF
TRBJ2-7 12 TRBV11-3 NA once TGTGCCGGCAGCTTAGGGGGAGTCGTTGTATACTTC CAGSLGGVVVYF
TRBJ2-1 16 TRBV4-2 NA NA TGTGCCAGCAGCCAAAAACTAGTTGGGTCCTACAATGAGCAGTTCTTC CASSQKLVGSYNEQFF
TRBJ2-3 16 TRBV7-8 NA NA TGTGCCAGGAGCTTATCCCTTGGGGGGTACACAGGTACGCAGTATTTT CARSLSLGGYTGTQYF
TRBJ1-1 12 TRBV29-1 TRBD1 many TGCAGCGGGGGACAGACGAACACTGAAGCTTTCTTT CSGGQTNTEAFF
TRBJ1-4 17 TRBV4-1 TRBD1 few TGCGCCAGCAGTCAAGTCCCGGGACAGGGGGTAAAGGAAAAACTGTTTTTT CASSQVPGQGVKEKLFF
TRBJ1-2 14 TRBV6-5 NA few TGTGCCAGCAGTCCGAGGGCAGGCCAGAATGGCTACACCTTC CASSPRAGQNGYTF
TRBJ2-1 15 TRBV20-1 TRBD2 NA TGCAGTGTTAAAAGAAGGCTAGCGGGAGAGAATGAGCAGTTCTTC CSVKRRLAGENEQFF
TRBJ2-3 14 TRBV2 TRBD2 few TGTGCCAGCAAGCGGGAGTCGGGTACAGATACGCAGTATTTT CASKRESGTDTQYF
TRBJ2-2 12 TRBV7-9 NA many TGTGCCAGCAGCCCGCAGCCGGGGGAGCTGTTTTTT CASSPQPGELFF
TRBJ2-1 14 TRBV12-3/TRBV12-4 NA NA TGTGCCAGCAGTTTTGCCTCACCAGGACAGACGCATTTCTTC CASSFASPGQTHFF
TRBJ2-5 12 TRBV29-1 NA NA TGCAGCGTCGTTGGATTAGGGGAGACCCAGTACTTC CSVVGLGETQYF
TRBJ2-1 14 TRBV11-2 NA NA TGTGTCAGCAGTGATGGGGCAGGGAACCGTGAGCAGTTCTTC CVSSDGAGNREQFF
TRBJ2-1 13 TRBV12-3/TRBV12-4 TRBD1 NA TGTGCTAGCAGTTTGACAGGGACGGATGAGCAGTTCTTC CASSLTGTDEQFF
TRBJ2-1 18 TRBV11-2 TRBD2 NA TGTGCCGGCAGCTTAGAGTCCCCTGGGGCAGCGGGAGTACATGAGCAGTTCTTC CAGSLESPGAAGVHEQFF
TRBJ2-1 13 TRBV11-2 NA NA TGTGTCAGCAGCTTTGTTGGTAGCGCTGAGCGGTTCTTC CVSSFVGSAERFF
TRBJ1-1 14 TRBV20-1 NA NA TGCAGTGATAGTCAAAGTGCAATGAACACTGAAGCTTTCTTT CSDSQSAMNTEAFF
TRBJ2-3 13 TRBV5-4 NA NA TGTGCTAGCAGAGCTACAGGAATAGATACGCAGTATTTT CASRATGIDTQYF
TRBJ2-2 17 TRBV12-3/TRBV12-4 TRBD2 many TGTGCCAGCACCCGCTTTGGAGGAGCGGGGGTCGCCGGGGAGCTGTTTTTT CASTRFGGAGVAGELFF
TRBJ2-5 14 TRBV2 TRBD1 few TGTGCCGTCGACAGGGACAGGGGGCGCGAGACCCAGTACTTC CAVDRDRGRETQYF
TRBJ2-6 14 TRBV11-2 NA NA TGTGCCAGCAGCAAGGGATCCTGGGCCAACGTCCTGACTTTT CASSKGSWANVLTF
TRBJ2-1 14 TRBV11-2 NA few TGTGCCAGCAGCTTAGAGGCAGGGTTGGTTGGCCAGTTCTTC CASSLEAGLVGQFF
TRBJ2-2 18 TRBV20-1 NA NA TGCAGTGCTAGACAGCCGTGGGCCGCACCCGCGAACACCGGGAAGCTGTTTTTT CSARQPWAAPANTGKLFF
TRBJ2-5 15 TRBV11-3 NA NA TGTGCCAGTAGCTTGGGTAGCGTAGTAGGAAAGACCCAGTACTTC CASSLGSVVGKTQYF
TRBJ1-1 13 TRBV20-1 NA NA TGCAGTGCTAGAGATGAACAGGGAACTGAAGCTTGCTTT CSARDEQGTEACF
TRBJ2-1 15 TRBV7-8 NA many TGTGCCAGCAGCTTAGCGGGGGGGCAGCGCAATGAGCAGTTCTTC CASSLAGGQRNEQFF
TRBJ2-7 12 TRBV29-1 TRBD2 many TGCAGCGTTGTAGCGGGATTCTACGAGCAGTACTTC CSVVAGFYEQYF
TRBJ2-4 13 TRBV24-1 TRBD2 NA TGTGCCACCAGTGATACCCAGACTAGCCGTCAGTACTTC CATSDTQTSRQYF
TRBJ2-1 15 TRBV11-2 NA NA TGTGCCAGCAGTAAAACCGGATCCACAGCCAATGAGCAGTTCTTC CASSKTGSTANEQFF
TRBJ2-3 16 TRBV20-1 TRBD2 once TGCAGTGATAACCGTCTGCGGGGGGGCAGCACAGATACGCAGTATTTT CSDNRLRGGSTDTQYF
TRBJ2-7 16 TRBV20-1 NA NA TGCAGTGATTCCGATCCGTCTTGCGTAAGGAGGGGCGAGCAGTACTTC CSDSDPSCVRRGEQYF
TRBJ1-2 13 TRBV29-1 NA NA TGCAGCGTTCGGACGGGGCCTAACTGTGGCTACACCTTC CSVRTGPNCGYTF
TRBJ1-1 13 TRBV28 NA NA TGTGCCAGCAGTTTATTTCTGGATTTGGAAGCTTTCTTT CASSLFLDLEAFF
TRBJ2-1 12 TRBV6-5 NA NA TGTGCCAGCAGCTCGGCCAGCAATGAGCAGTTCTTC CASSSASNEQFF
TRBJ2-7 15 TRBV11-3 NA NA TGTGCCAGCAGCCCTAGGACAGTCGCCGGGGGGGAGCAGTACTTC CASSPRTVAGGEQYF
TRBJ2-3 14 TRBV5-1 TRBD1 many TGCGCCAGCAGCTCCGGACAGGGGACAGATACGCAGTATTTT CASSSGQGTDTQYF
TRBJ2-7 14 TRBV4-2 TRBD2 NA TGTGCCAGCAGCCAAGGCGGGAGTGTCAACAAGCAGTACTTC CASSQGGSVNKQYF
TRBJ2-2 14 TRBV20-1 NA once TGCAGTGCTAGACGTGGGGCGAACACCGGGGAGTTGCTTTTT CSARRGANTGELLF
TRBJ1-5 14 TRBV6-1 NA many TGTGCCAGCAGTGGTCAGAGCGGCAATCAGCCCCAGCATTTT CASSGQSGNQPQHF
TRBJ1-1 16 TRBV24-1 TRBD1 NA TGTGCCACCAGTGATTGGGGACAGGTCGGGGACACTGAAGCTTTCTTT CATSDWGQVGDTEAFF
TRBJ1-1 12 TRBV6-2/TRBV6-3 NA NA TGTGCCAGCAATTATCAGGGCCTCGACACTTTCTTT CASNYQGLDTFF
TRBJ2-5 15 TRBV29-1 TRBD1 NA TGCAGGGTTGTGCGGTTTCAGGGGGCCCAAGAGACCCGGTACTTC CRVVRFQGAQETRYF
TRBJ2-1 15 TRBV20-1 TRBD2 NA TGCAGTGCTAGAGAACTAGCGGGCTCCTACAACGAGCAGTTCTTC CSARELAGSYNEQFF
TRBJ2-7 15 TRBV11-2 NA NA TGTGTCAGCAGCTCAGTCGAGACAAGGGGATACGAGCAGTACTTC CVSSSVETRGYEQYF
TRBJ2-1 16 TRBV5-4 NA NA TGTGCCAGCAGCTTGGGCGGTGGGAGCGGCTACAATGAGCAGTTCTTC CASSLGGGSGYNEQFF
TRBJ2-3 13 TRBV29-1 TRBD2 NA TGCAGCACCGGGCGGGAGAGAACAGATATGCAGTATTTT CSTGRERTDMQYF
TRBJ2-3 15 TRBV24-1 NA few TGTGCCACCAGTGTCACCGGGACAACCACAGATACGCAGTATTTT CATSVTGTTTDTQYF
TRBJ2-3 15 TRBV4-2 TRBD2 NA TGTGCCAGCAGCCGGGAGGGGTATATGACAGATACGCAGTATTTT CASSREGYMTDTQYF
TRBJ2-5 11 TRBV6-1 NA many TGTGCCAGTAGTCAGGGCAGGCCGGGGTACTTC CASSQGRPGYF
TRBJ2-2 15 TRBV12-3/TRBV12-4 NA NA TGTGCCAGCAGTTTCGGCCAGGGGAACACCGGGGAGCTGTTTTTT CASSFGQGNTGELFF
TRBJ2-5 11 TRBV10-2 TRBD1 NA TGCGCCAGTAAACAGGGGGAGACCCAGTACTTC CASKQGETQYF
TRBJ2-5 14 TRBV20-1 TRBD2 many TGCAGTGCTAGTCGGCGGGGGACGGGGGAGACCCAGTACTTC CSASRRGTGETQYF
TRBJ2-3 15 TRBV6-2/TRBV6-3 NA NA TGTGCCAGCAGTTACTCAAGCGGGTCCACAGGTACGCAGTATTTT CASSYSSGSTGTQYF
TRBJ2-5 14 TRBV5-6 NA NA TGTGCCAGCAGCTCGGGCTCGCTCCAAGAGACCCAGTACTTC CASSSGSLQETQYF
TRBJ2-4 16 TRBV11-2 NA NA TGTGCCAGCAGCTTAGGGGGGAGCATTGCCAAAAACACTCAGTACTTC CASSLGGSIAKNTQYF
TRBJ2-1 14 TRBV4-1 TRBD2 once TGCGTCAGCAGCCTTTCGGCGACTAGCGATGGGCAGTTCTTC CVSSLSATSDGQFF
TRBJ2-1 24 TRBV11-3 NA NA TGTGCCAGCAGCCCCGGGTTCCCGAGCTACTCCGGGATAGGGGTCCTAAGCTCCTACAATAAGCAGTTCTTC CASSPGFPSYSGIGVLSSYNKQFF
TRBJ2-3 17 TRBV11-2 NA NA TGTGCCAGCAGCTTAGACTATAGGGACCCTAGGACAGATACGCAGTATTTT CASSLDYRDPRTDTQYF